This passage covers 11 T cell receptor beta chains from one sample sequenced in a study of blood T cell repertoires in COVID-19. The assay was immunoSEQ multiplex PCR, and TCRdb's table has in-frame clones only and misses some. The table lists over 200,000 clones, 75% to 90% of them singletons, with approximately 2.4% in the top ten. Sequencing was done on a sample of peripheral blood. The receptors were gathered from a man younger than 45 with COVID-19, enrolled during active disease.

About this clone: At one end the junction does not follow the germline gene, possibly because of a read error. This chain uses TRBV12-3 or TRBV12-4 with TRBJ1-1; 8 nucleotides line up with TRBD1. This CDR3 spans 10 amino acids. CDR3 region: CASSSPDRAF. DNA of the CDR3: TGTGCCAGCAGTTCCCCGGACAGGGCGTTT.

The chain is built from TRBV11-2 and TRBJ1-1; 9 bases line up with TRBD1. With 5 bases clipped from V and 6 bases from J, the junction kept 13 bases outside the gene matches. Germline V gene sequence: CDR1 SGHAT, CDR2 FQNNGV. CDR3 size: 16 residues. The CDR3 nucleotides are TGTGCCAGCAGCGGGGGAACGGGACAGGGTTGGCCTGAAGCTTTCTTT. This sequence encodes CASSGGTGQGWPEAFF.

This rearrangement joins TRBV19 to TRBJ2-1, with 14 bases identical to TRBD2. The germline CDR1 and CDR2 sequences are LNHDA and SQIVND (reference sequence). V dropped 4 bases and J dropped 10; count of bases not matched to a gene: 9. The CDR3 is 16 residues long. The CDR3 DNA reads as TGTGCCAGTAGTACGCGGGGACTAGCGGGGGTATCGGAGCAGTTCTTC. Protein product: CASSTRGLAGVSEQFF.

This chain uses TRBV14 with TRBJ1-3; TRBD1 aligns across 8 bases. The ends lost 4 bases at V and 4 bases at J; junction bases unmatched: 3. Germline V CDR1 and CDR2: SGHDN, FVKESK. The CDR3 is made up of 14 amino acids. The CDR3 reads CASSPTGDGNTIYF. CDR3 DNA: TGTGCCAGCAGCCCGACAGGGGACGGAAACACCATATATTTT.

The chain employs TRBV29-1 and TRBJ1-1; D is possibly TRBD1 (5 bases). The CDR3 extends over 13 amino acids. Between the trimmed V and J ends, which lost 7 bases and 7 bases, there was a span of 19 bases. The germline gives CDR1 SQVTM, CDR2 ANQGSEA. CDR3 in DNA: TGCAGCGCCGCTTCGGGGGAATATATTGAAGCTTTCTTT. Its translation is CSAASGEYIEAFF.

V usage is TRBV28 and J usage is TRBJ2-7; 7 bases align to TRBD1. The germline V gene encodes CDR1 MDHEN and CDR2 SYDVKM. J gave up 0 bases and V 4 bases, and 6 bases lay outside the gene matches. The CDR3 extends over 15 amino acids. This chain's CDR3 is CASSSGTVASYEQYF. The CDR3, as DNA: TGTGCCAGCAGTTCCGGGACAGTTGCCTCCTACGAGCAGTACTTC.

This clone was observed a handful of times. The genes are TRBV2 and TRBJ2-7, with D possibly matching TRBD1 (6 bases). Germline CDR1 is SNHLY and CDR2 is FYNNEI. The CDR3 has 12 residues. The germline V and J ends were trimmed by 6 bases and 3 bases, with 9 bases remaining between them. The CDR3 DNA follows: TGTGCCAGCAGGGGGGCAAGCTACGAGCAGTACTTC. Translating it yields CASRGASYEQYF.

The chain links TRBV7-3 to TRBJ2-2; D might be TRBD1 (5 bases). V was clipped by 3 bases and J by 5 bases, with 16 bases between them. Germline V gives CDR1 SGHTA, CDR2 FQGTGA. The CDR3 covers 16 residues. The CDR3 region is CASSFHATALTGELFF. CDR3 in DNA: TGTGCCAGCAGCTTCCACGCGACAGCCTTAACCGGGGAGCTGTTTTTT.

The genes are TRBV7-2 and TRBJ2-1; TRBD2 matches at 8 bases. V was pared by 4 bases and J by 0 bases, with 2 bases of the junction left unmatched. The CDR3 extends over 15 amino acids. Germline CDR1 and CDR2: SGHTA and FQGNSA. The CDR3 DNA follows: TGTGCCAGCAGCTCGGGAGGGTACTCCTACAATGAGCAGTTCTTC. Protein sequence: CASSSGGYSYNEQFF.

In this sample, this clone turned up once. The chain employs TRBV2 and TRBJ2-7, with TRBD1 identical over 8 bases. There are 15 residues in the CDR3. CDR1 and CDR2 from the germline V gene are SNHLY and FYNNEI. Unmatched junction bases numbered 8, after V lost 6 bases and J lost 1 base. CDR3 sequence: CASRFGTGISYEQYF. DNA of the CDR3: TGTGCCAGCAGGTTCGGGACAGGAATTTCCTACGAGCAGTACTTC.

Remarks on this clone: At one end, the junction sequence differs from germline, possibly due to a read error. This rearrangement joins TRBV6-1 to TRBJ2-7; 11 bases are a match to TRBD1. From germline, CDR1 is MNHNS and CDR2 SASEGT. CDR3 length equals 13 residues. The DNA of the CDR3 is TGTGCCAGCAGTGAAGGGGACAGGGGGTTTTCTACGTTC. It is translated as CASSEGDRGFSTF.